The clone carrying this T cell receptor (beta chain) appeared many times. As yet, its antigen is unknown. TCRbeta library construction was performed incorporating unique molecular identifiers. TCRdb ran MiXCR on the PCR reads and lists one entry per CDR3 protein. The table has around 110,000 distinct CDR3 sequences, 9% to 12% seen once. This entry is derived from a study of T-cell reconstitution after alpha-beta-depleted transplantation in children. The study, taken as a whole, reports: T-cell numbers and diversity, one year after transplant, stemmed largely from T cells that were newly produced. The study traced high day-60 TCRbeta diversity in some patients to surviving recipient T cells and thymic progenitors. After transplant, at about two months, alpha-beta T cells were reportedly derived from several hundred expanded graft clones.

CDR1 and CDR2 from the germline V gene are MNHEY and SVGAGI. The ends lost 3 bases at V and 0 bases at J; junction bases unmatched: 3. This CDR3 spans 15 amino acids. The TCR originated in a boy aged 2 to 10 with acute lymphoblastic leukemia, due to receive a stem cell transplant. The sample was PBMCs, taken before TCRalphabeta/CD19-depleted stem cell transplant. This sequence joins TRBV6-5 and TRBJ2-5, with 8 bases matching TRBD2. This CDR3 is CASSYGLADQETQYF. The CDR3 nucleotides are TGTGCCAGCAGTTATGGACTAGCAGACCAAGAGACCCAGTACTTC.